This T cell receptor (beta chain) stems from a study of shared clonotypes between healthy human individuals. Germline V gene data show CDR1 as SGHKS and CDR2 as YYEKEE (reference sequence). After removal of 4 bases from V and 3 bases from J, the junction contained 4 bases not matched to a gene. This CDR3 has 13 residues. Sequenced by immunoSEQ multiplex PCR; TCRdb stores in-frame clones only, minus some. Of under 200,000 clones listed, roughly 93% are singletons. The specimen was naive CD4+ T cells sorted from blood. Subset noted: CD45RA+ positively selected. J is TRBJ2-7 and V is TRBV5-5, with TRBD1 matching 7 bases. This sequence was found in a young woman in good health. DNA of the CDR3: TGTGCCAGCAGCCTGCAGGGGGTCTACGAGCAGTACTTC. Translated: CASSLQGVYEQYF.